Below are 18 T cell receptor beta chains sequenced from a single sample in a study of a mutant IDH1 vaccine in newly diagnosed glioma. Which antigens these TCRs recognize remains unknown. Documented time point: week 5, during vaccination. The study gave 300 ug of mutant IDH1 20-mer peptide per vaccine dose, with topical imiquimod. Produced via immunoSEQ multiplex PCR; TCRdb's table is partial and in-frame only. Here the sample spans approximately 76,000 clones, about 91% being singletons. Specimen: PBMCs, collected from a glioma patient whose treatment included an IDH1 peptide vaccine. The receptors were sampled from a woman in her forties or fifties with glioma.

This chain connects TRBV6-5 to TRBJ1-2; D is undetermined. V lost 0 bases and J 8 bases, leaving 13 bases between the germline ends. The CDR3 length is 14 residues. The germline V gene encodes CDR1 MNHEY and CDR2 SVGAGI. CDR3 bases: TGTGCCAGCAGTTACTCGAGTGTTCTTGGCGGCTACACCTTC. Translation: CASSYSSVLGGYTF.

The chain employs TRBV6-5 and TRBJ2-7, with D tentatively TRBD1 (5 bases). Trimming removed 2 bases at V and 3 bases at J, with 11 bases between. From germline, CDR1 is MNHEY and CDR2 SVGAGI. The CDR3 contains 14 residues. The CDR3 nucleotides read TGTGCCAGCAGTTACCAAGACGGACACTACGAGCAGTACTTC. This gives the protein CASSYQDGHYEQYF.

The chain recombines TRBV7-9 with TRBJ2-1; 13 bases are shared with TRBD2. CDR1 and CDR2 from the germline V gene are SEHNR and FQNEAQ (reference sequence). After removal of 1 base from V and 4 bases from J, the junction contained 4 bases not matched to a gene. The length of the CDR3 is 17 residues. CDR3 in amino acids: CASSLGLAGGGYNEQFF. DNA for the CDR3: TGTGCCAGCAGCTTAGGACTAGCGGGAGGTGGATACAATGAGCAGTTCTTC.

This chain links TRBV27 with TRBJ1-5; no clear D. Germline V gene sequence: CDR1 MNHEY, CDR2 SMNVEV (reference sequence). Trimming took off 0 bases at V and 6 bases at J, with 9 bases between the two ends. The CDR3 is 14 amino acids. In nucleotides, the CDR3 is TGTGCCAGCAGTTTATCTGGCAAACGTCAGCCCCAGCATTTT. This translates into CASSLSGKRQPQHF.

This clone was recorded once. The chain has TRBV6-4 and TRBJ2-7, with 7 nucleotides matching TRBD1. Trimming removed 4 bases from V and 4 bases from J; junction bases left unmatched: 10. The germline CDR1 and CDR2 sequences are MRHNA and SNTAGT. CDR3 length equals 15 residues. The CDR3 DNA reads as TGTGCCAGCAGTGCTGAGGGGGCACCCTCTTACGAGCAGTACTTC. It is translated as CASSAEGAPSYEQYF.

The chain links TRBV13 to TRBJ1-5; D gene ambiguous. This CDR3 has 12 amino acids. The V end was cut by 3 bases, the J end by 3 bases, with 3 bases between. Per the germline V gene, CDR1 is PRHDT and CDR2 is FYEKMQ (reference sequence). CDR3 nucleotide sequence: TGTGCCAGCAGCTTTATCAATCAGCCCCAGCATTTT. This encodes CASSFINQPQHF.

This clone was counted between two and nine times. V usage is TRBV7-8 and J usage is TRBJ2-1; TRBD1 is a possible D gene (5 bases). V dropped 6 bases and J dropped 8 bases, with 14 bases sitting between them. Germline CDR1 and CDR2: SGHVS and FQNEAQ. The CDR3 is 13 residues long. CDR3 protein: CASSPPTRDEQFF. CDR3 nucleotides: TGTGCCAGCAGTCCCCCGACCAGGGATGAGCAGTTCTTC.

The chain employs TRBV2 and TRBJ2-1; TRBD2 agrees at 11 bases. Germline trimming cut 5 bases from V and 0 bases from J; bases unmatched to any gene: 12. CDR3 size: 19 residues. Germline loops: CDR1 SNHLY, CDR2 FYNNEI. The CDR3 here is CASSSLAGGQLNSYNEQFF. The CDR3 DNA follows: TGTGCCAGCAGTTCTCTAGCGGGAGGCCAACTCAACTCCTACAATGAGCAGTTCTTC. Full variable domain (missing parts from reference TRBV2 and TRBJ2-1): EPEVTQTPSHQVTQMGQEVILRCVPISNHLYFYWYRQILGQKVEFLVSFYNNEISEKSEIFDDQFSVERPDGSNFTLKIRSTKLEDSAMYFCASSSLAGGQLNSYNEQFFGPGTRLTVL.

The chain employs TRBV29-1 and TRBJ2-5; 9 bases fit TRBD2. The CDR3 extends over 13 amino acids. V trimming: 7 bases; J trimming: 4 bases; junction bases outside the gene matches: 7. Germline V gene data show CDR1 as SQVTM and CDR2 as ANQGSEA. CDR3 region: CSGSGSRGETQYF. Written as DNA, the CDR3 is TGCAGCGGTAGCGGGAGTCGGGGAGAGACCCAGTACTTC.

As DNA, the CDR3 is TGTGCCTGGAGCCCCGGACTAGCGGGAACTCCATCTGGGTTCTTC. It yields the protein CAWSPGLAGTPSGFF. This chain joins TRBV30 and TRBJ2-1; TRBD2 aligns across 12 bases. The CDR3 is 15 residues long. CDR1 and CDR2 (germline): GTSNPN, SVGIG (reference sequence). The J segment lost 15 bases and the V segment lost 3 bases, leaving 15 bases of the junction unmatched.

The rearrangement joins TRBV23-1 to TRBJ2-7; D is perhaps TRBD1 (5 bases). TRBV23-1 belongs to the ORF category, with a function that is uncertain. The V gene lost 6 bases and the J gene lost 0 bases, with 15 bases spanning the gap. This CDR3 contains 15 residues. In nucleotides, the CDR3 is TGCGCCAGCAGCCGACTGGACAAGAGCTCCTACGAGCAGTACTTC. Translated, it gives CASSRLDKSSYEQYF.

This CDR3 reads CASSLKNEQFF. CDR3 in DNA: TGTGCCAGCAGCTTAAAGAACGAGCAGTTCTTC. The genes are TRBV11-3 and TRBJ2-1; D uncertain. The CDR3 totals 11 residues. CDR1 and CDR2 from the germline V gene are SGHNT and YENEEA. Trimming removed 2 bases from V and 10 bases from J, with 6 bases in between.

The chain has TRBV28 and TRBJ1-5; D is unresolved. CDR3 length: 14 residues. In germline, CDR1 is MDHEN, CDR2 SYDVKM. V was pared by 5 bases and J by 0 bases, with 8 bases between. The CDR3 DNA follows: TGTGCCAGCAGTGGACCCAGTAGCAATCAGCCCCAGCATTTT. Translating gives CASSGPSSNQPQHF.

A note on this clone: The sample carries other DNA sequences with the same CDR3. The CDR3 here is CASSPRDTNEKLFF. The CDR3 coding sequence is TGTGCCAGCAGTCCGCGGGACACGAATGAAAAACTGTTTTTT. The chain couples TRBV27 to TRBJ1-4, with D tentatively TRBD1 (6 bases). This CDR3 contains 14 residues. Trimming took 5 bases from V and 5 from J, leaving 12 bases between them. The V gene's germline CDR1 is MNHEY and CDR2 SMNVEV (reference sequence). Using reference TRBV27 and TRBJ1-4 for the parts outside the CDR3, the full variable domain is EAQVTQNPRYLITVTGKKLTVTCSQNMNHEYMSWYRQDPGLGLRQIYYSMNVEVTDKGDVPEGYKVSRKEKRNFPLILESPSPNQTSLYFCASSPRDTNEKLFFGSGTQLSVL.

This clone has a handful of counts. The chain joins TRBV11-2 to TRBJ2-1; D uncertain. V was shortened by 0 bases and J by 6 bases, with 6 bases between the two germline ends. The germline V gene has CDR1 SGHAT and CDR2 FQNNGV. The CDR3 has 13 amino acids. The CDR3 sequence is CASSLDTANEQFF. CDR3 sequence (DNA): TGTGCCAGCAGCTTAGATACTGCCAATGAGCAGTTCTTC.

The rearrangement links TRBV7-8 to TRBJ1-1; 7 nucleotides align to TRBD1. Germline lookup yields CDR1 SGHVS and CDR2 FQNEAQ. This CDR3 comprises 17 residues. The J segment lost 3 bases and the V segment lost 4 bases, leaving 14 bases of the junction unmatched. The CDR3 protein is CASSSDRVVFLDTEAFF. The CDR3 DNA sequence: TGTGCCAGCAGCTCCGACAGGGTAGTTTTTTTGGACACTGAAGCTTTCTTT.

This chain joins TRBV30 and TRBJ2-3; TRBD2 matches at 11 bases. The V gene's germline CDR1 is GTSNPN and CDR2 SVGIG (reference sequence). The CDR3 consists of 15 residues. The V and J ends lost 2 bases and 5 bases, in that order; junction bases with no gene match: 6. CDR3 amino acids: CAWSIAGGRVDTQYF. CDR3 sequence (DNA): TGTGCCTGGAGTATAGCGGGAGGGCGGGTAGATACGCAGTATTTT.

The chain combines TRBV28 with TRBJ1-1; no reliable D call. CDR3 length: 12 residues. V shed 4 bases and J shed 10 bases, with 13 bases lying between them. Germline loops: CDR1 MDHEN, CDR2 SYDVKM. The CDR3 nucleotides read TGTGCCAGCAGTTATCCCCTCGGGAGAGCTTTCTTT. Translation gives CASSYPLGRAFF. Full variable domain (outside the CDR3, taken from reference TRBV28 and TRBJ1-1): DVKVTQSSRYLVKRTGEKVFLECVQDMDHENMFWYRQDPGLGLRLIYFSYDVKMKEKGDIPEGYSVSREKKERFSLILESASTNQTSMYLCASSYPLGRAFFGQGTRLTVV.